This TCR beta chain was sequenced for a study of graft-versus-host responses after intestinal transplantation. Study-level background: Each recipient received anti-thymocyte globulin induction, then tacrolimus and steroids for about 3 years.

Study-level results: When patients had graft-donor T cell macrochimerism, their allografts held high graft-versus-host to host-versus-graft clonal ratios. Detected in recipient marrow were GvH clones, some of which were first observed in ileum or blood. Peak levels of circulating GvH clones tracked with early post-transplant HvG declines.

TCRdb keeps only in-frame clones here, not all; method: immunoSEQ multiplex PCR. Counted here are some 62,000 clones, approximately 90% occurring once; the ten biggest clones make up 1.5% to 2%. In germline, CDR1 is MNHEY, CDR2 SMNVEV (reference sequence). V lost 5 bases, J lost 3 bases, and 12 bases stayed unmatched. This CDR3 is 18 amino acids long. A remark on this clone: Its antigen is undetermined.

The starting material was unstimulated CD8+ T cells sorted from spleen or lymph node cells, obtained before transplant. The TCR was taken from a human donor who was the organ donor for an intestinal transplant. The chain is built from TRBV27 and TRBJ2-7, with 14 bases aligning to TRBD2. The CDR3 bases are TGTGCCAGCAGTCCACCGGGACTAGCGGGAGCGTGGGGCTACGAGCAGTACTTC. Protein sequence: CASSPPGLAGAWGYEQYF.